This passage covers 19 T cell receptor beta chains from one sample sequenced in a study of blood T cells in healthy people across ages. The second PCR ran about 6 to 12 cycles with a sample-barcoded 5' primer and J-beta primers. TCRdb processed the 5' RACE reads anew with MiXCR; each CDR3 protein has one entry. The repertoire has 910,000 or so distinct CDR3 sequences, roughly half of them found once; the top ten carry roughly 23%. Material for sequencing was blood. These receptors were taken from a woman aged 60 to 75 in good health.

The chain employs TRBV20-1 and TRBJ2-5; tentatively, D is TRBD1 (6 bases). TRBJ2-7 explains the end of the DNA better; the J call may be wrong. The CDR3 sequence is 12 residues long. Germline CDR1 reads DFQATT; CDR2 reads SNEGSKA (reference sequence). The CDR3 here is CSATGQIYEQYF. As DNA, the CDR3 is TGCAGTGCTACAGGACAGATTTACGAGCAGTACTTC.

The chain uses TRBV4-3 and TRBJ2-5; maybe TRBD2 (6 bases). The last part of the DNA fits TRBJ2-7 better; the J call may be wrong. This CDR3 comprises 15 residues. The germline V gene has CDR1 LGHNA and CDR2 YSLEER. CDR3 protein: CASSQDKGGIYEQYF. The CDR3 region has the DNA TGCGCCAGCAGCCAAGATAAAGGCGGGATTTACGAGCAGTACTTC.

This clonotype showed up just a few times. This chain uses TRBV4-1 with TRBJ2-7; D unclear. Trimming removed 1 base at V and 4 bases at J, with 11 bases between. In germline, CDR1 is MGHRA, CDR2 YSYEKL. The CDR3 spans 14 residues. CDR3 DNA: TGCGCCAGCAGCCAAGCCCTTGTGAGGTACGAGCAGTACTTC. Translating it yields CASSQALVRYEQYF.

CDR3 bases: TGCAGCGTTGAATGGACTAGCTATCGGGACAATGAGCAGTTCTTC. Its protein product is CSVEWTSYRDNEQFF. The chain is built from TRBV29-1 and TRBJ2-1; 8 bases agree with TRBD2. The CDR3 spans 15 residues. Trimming cost V 2 bases and J 5 bases; bases outside gene matches: 8. CDR1 SQVTM and CDR2 ANQGSEA come from the germline V gene.

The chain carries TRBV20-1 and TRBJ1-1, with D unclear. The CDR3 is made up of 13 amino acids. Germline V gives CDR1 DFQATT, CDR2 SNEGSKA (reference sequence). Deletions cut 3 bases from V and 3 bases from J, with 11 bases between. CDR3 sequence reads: CSASLGRDTEAFF. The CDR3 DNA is TGCAGTGCTAGTCTAGGGAGAGACACTGAAGCTTTCTTT.

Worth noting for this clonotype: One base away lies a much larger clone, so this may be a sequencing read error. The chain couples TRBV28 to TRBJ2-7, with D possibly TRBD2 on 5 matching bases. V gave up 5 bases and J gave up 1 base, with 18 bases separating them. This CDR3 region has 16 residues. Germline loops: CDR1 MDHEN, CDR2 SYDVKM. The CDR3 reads CASSTYSRRISYEQYF. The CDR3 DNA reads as TGTGCCAGCAGTACCTATAGCAGGAGGATTTCCTACGAGCAGTACTTC.

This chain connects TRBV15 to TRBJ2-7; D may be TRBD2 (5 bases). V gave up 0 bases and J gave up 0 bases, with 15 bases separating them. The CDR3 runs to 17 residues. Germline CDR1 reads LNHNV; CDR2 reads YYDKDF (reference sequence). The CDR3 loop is CATSRDKTGGGSYEQYF. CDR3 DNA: TGTGCCACCAGCAGAGACAAAACTGGAGGCGGCTCCTACGAGCAGTACTTC.

The CDR3 DNA reads as TGTGCCAGCAGTTACAGGGACGCATCCTCCTGGGCCCAGTACTTC. Translating gives CASSYRDASSWAQYF. This chain links TRBV6-5 with TRBJ2-5, with D perhaps TRBD1 or TRBD2 (5 bases each). Germline values: CDR1 MNHEY, CDR2 SVGAGI. Deletions cut 2 bases from V and 9 bases from J, with 19 bases between. The CDR3 is 15 residues long.

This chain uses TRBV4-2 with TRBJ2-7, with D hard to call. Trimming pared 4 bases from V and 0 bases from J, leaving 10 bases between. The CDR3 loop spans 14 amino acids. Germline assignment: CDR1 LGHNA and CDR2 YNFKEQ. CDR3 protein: CASSRRKGSYEQYF. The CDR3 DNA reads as TGTGCCAGCAGCCGTCGTAAGGGCTCCTACGAGCAGTACTTC.

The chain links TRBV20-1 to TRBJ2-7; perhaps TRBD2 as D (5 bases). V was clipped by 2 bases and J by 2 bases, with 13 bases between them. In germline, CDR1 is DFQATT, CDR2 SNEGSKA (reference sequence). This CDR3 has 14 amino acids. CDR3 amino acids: CSARWRAAPYEQYF. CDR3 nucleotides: TGCAGTGCTAGATGGCGGGCGGCCCCCTACGAGCAGTACTTC.

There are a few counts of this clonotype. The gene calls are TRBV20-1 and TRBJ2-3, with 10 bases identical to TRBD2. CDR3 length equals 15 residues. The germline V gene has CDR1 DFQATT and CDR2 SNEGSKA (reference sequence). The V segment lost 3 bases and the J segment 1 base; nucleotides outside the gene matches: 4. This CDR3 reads CSARVGTSGTDTQYF. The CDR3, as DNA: TGCAGTGCTAGGGTGGGGACTAGCGGCACAGATACGCAGTATTTT.

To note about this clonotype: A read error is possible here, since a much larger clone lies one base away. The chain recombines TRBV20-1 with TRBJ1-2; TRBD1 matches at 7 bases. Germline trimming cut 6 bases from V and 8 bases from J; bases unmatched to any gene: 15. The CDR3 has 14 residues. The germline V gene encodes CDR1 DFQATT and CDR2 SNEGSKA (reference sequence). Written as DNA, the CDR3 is TGCAGTGCCCTGGACAGGAGAGGGGCTCGCGGCTACACCTTC. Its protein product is CSALDRRGARGYTF.

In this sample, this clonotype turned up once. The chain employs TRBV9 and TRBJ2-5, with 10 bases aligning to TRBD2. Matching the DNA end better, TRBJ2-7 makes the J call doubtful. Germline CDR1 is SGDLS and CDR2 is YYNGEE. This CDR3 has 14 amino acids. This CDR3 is CASSVATSGNEQYF. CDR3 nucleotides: TGTGCCAGCAGCGTAGCTACTAGCGGGAACGAGCAGTACTTC.

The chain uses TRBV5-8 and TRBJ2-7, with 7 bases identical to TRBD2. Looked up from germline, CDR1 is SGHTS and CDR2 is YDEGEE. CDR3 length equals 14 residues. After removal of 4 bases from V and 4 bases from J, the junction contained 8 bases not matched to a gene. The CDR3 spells CASSPTSGGYEQYF. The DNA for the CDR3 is TGTGCCAGCAGCCCCACTTCGGGAGGATACGAGCAGTACTTC.

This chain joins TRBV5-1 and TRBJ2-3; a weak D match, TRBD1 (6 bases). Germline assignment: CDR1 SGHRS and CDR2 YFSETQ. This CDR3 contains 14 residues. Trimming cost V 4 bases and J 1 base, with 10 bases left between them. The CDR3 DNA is TGCGCCAGCAGCAACGCAGGGGGCACAGATACGCAGTATTTT. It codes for CASSNAGGTDTQYF.

The chain's CDR3 is CASTPTGNYGYTF. Here the CDR3 DNA reads TGTGCCAGCACCCCGACGGGTAACTATGGCTACACCTTC. The rearrangement links TRBV6-1 to TRBJ1-2; D call uncertain. V lost 7 bases, J lost 1 base, and 10 bases lay in between. This CDR3 has 13 amino acids. Germline V gene data show CDR1 as MNHNS and CDR2 as SASEGT.

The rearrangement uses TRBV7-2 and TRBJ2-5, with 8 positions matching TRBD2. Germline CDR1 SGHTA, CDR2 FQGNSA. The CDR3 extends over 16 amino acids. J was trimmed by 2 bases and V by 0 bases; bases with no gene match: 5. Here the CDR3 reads CASSLAAGGGQETQYF. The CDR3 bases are TGTGCCAGCAGCTTAGCGGCGGGAGGTGGACAAGAGACCCAGTACTTC.

CDR3 nucleotides: TGTGCCAGCAGCGCGACTTTGGTTGGTACGCAGTATTTT. This sequence encodes CASSATLVGTQYF. This chain links TRBV11-3 with TRBJ2-3; D not resolved. With 5 bases removed from V and 8 bases from J, the gap between germline ends came to 14 bases. CDR3 size: 13 residues. Per germline, CDR1 SGHNT and CDR2 YENEEA.

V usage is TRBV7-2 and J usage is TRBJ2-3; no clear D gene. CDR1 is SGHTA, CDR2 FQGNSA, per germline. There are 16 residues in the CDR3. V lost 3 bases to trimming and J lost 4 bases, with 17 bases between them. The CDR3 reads CASSLPWLGQSDTQYF. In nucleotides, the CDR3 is TGTGCCAGCAGCTTGCCTTGGCTAGGTCAGTCAGATACGCAGTATTTT.